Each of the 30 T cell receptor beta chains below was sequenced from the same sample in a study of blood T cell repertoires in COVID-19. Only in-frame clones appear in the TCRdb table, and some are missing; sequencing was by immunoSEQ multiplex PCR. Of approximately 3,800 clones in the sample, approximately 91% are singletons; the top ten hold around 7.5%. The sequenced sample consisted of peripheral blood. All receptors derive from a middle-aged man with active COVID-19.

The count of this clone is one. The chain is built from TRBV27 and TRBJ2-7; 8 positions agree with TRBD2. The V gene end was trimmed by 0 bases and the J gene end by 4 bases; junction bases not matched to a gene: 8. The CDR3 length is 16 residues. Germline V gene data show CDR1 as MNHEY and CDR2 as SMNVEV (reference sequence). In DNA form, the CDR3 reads TGTGCCAGCAGTTTATCGATGGGGACTAGGGGATACGAGCAGTACTTC. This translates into CASSLSMGTRGYEQYF.

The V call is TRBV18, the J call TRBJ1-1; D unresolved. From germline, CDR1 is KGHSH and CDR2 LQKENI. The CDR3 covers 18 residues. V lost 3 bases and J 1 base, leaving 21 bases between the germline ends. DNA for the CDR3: TGTGCCAGCTCACCTAACAGAGCTTCAGTGAACCAGAACACTGAAGCTTTCTTT. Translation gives CASSPNRASVNQNTEAFF.

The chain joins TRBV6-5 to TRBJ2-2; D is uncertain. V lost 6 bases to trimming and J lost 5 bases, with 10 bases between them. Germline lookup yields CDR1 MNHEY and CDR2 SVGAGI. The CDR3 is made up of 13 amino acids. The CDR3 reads CASRLDWTGELFF. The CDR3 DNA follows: TGTGCCAGCAGATTAGATTGGACCGGGGAGCTGTTTTTT.

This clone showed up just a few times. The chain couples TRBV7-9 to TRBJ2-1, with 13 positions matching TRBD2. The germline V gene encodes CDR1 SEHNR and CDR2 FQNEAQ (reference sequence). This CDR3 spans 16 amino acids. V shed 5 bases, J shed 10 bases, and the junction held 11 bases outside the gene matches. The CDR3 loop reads CASSPRTSGSSDEQFF. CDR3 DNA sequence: TGTGCCAGCAGCCCCCGGACTAGCGGGAGTTCAGACGAGCAGTTCTTC.

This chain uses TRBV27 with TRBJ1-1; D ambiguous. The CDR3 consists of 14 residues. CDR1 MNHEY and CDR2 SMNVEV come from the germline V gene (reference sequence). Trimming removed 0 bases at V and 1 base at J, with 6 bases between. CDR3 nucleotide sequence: TGTGCCAGCAGTTTATCCCCCAGGAACACTGAAGCTTTCTTT. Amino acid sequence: CASSLSPRNTEAFF.

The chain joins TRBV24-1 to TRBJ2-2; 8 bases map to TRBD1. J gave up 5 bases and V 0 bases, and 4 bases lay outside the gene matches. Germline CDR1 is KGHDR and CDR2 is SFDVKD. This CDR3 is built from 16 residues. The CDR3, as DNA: TGTGCCACCAGTGATTTGTATACAGGGGGAACCGGGGAGCTGTTTTTT. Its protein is CATSDLYTGGTGELFF.

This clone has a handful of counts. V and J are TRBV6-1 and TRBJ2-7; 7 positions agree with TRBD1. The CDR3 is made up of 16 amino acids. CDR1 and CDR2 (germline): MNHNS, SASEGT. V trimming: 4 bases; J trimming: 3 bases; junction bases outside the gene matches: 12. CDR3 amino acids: CASSGEARGTVYEQYF. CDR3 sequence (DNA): TGTGCCAGCAGTGGTGAGGCCCGAGGGACAGTCTACGAGCAGTACTTC.

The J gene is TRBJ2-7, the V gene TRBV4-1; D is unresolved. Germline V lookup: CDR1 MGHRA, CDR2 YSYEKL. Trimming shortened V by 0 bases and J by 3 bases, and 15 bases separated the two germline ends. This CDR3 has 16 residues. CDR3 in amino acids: CASSQDFGLQRYEQYF. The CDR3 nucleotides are TGCGCCAGCAGCCAAGATTTCGGCCTGCAGCGCTACGAGCAGTACTTC.

The DNA of the CDR3 is TGTGCCACCAGCAGAGATTTTTCGGATACGCAGTATTTT. Amino acid sequence: CATSRDFSDTQYF. The J gene is TRBJ2-3, the V gene TRBV15; no clear D gene. The CDR3 is 13 residues long. V was shortened by 0 bases and J by 6 bases, with 7 bases between the two germline ends. Germline values: CDR1 LNHNV, CDR2 YYDKDF (reference sequence).

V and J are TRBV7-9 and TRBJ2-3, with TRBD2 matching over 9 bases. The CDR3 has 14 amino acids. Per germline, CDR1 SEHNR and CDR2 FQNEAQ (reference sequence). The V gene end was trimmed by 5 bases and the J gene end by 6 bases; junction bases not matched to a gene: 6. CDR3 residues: CASSRTSVADTQYF. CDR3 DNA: TGTGCCAGCAGCCGGACTAGCGTTGCGGATACGCAGTATTTT.

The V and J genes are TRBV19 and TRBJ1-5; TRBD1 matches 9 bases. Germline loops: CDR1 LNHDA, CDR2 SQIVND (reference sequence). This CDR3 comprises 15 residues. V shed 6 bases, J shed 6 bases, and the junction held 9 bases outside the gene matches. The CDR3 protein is CASSSDRGSGQPQHF. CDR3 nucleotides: TGTGCCAGTAGCTCGGACAGGGGTTCGGGTCAGCCCCAGCATTTT. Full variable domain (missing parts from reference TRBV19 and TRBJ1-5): DGGITQSPKYLFRKEGQNVTLSCEQNLNHDAMYWYRQDPGQGLRLIYYSQIVNDFQKGDIAEGYSVSREKKESFPLTVTSAQKNPTAFYLCASSSDRGSGQPQHFGDGTRLSIL.

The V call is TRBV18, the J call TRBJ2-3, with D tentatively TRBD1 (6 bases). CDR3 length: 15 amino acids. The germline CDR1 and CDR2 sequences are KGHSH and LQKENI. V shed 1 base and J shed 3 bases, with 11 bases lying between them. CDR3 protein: CASSPRGTGTDTQYF. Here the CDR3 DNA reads TGTGCCAGCTCACCACGGGGAACAGGGACAGATACGCAGTATTTT. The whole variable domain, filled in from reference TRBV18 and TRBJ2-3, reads NAGVMQNPRHLVRRRGQEARLRCSPMKGHSHVYWYRQLPEEGLKFMVYLQKENIIDESGMPKERFSAEFPKEGPSILRIQQVVRGDSAAYFCASSPRGTGTDTQYFGPGTRLTVL.

CDR3 region: CASSSDRVDSYEQYF. The CDR3 coding sequence is TGTGCCAGCAGCTCCGACAGGGTAGACTCCTACGAGCAGTACTTC. The chain has TRBV9 and TRBJ2-7; 7 bases are a match to TRBD1. V was clipped by 4 bases and J by 0 bases; unmatched bases: 7. This CDR3 spans 15 amino acids. CDR1 and CDR2 (germline): SGDLS, YYNGEE. The full variable domain, rest sourced from reference TRBV9 and TRBJ2-7, is DSGVTQTPKHLITATGQRVTLRCSPRSGDLSVYWYQQSLDQGLQFLIQYYNGEERAKGNILERFSAQQFPDLHSELNLSSLELGDSALYFCASSSDRVDSYEQYFGPGTRLTVT.

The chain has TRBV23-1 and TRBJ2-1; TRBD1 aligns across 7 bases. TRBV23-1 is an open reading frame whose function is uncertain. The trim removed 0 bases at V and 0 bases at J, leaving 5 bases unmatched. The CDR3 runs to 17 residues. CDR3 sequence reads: CASSQSSPGGSYNEQFF. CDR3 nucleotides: TGCGCCAGCAGTCAATCTTCGCCAGGGGGCTCCTACAATGAGCAGTTCTTC.

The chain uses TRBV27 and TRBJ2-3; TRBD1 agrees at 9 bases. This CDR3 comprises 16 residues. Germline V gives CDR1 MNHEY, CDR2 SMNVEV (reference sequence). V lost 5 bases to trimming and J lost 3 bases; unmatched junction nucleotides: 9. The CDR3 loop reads CASSIRLTGGTDTQYF. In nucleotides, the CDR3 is TGTGCCAGCAGTATCCGTCTGACAGGGGGGACAGATACGCAGTATTTT.

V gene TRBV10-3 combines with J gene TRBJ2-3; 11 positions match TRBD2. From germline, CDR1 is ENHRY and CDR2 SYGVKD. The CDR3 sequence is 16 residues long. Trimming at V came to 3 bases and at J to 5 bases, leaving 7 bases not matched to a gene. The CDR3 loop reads CAISDGTSGGGDTQYF. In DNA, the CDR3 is TGTGCCATCAGTGACGGGACTAGCGGAGGGGGAGATACGCAGTATTTT.

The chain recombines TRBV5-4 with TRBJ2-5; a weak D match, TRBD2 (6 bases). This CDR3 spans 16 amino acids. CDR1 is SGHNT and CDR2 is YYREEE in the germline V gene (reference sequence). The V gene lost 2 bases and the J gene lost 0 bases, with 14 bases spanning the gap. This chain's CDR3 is CASSLRLGRDQETQYF. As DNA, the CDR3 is TGTGCCAGCAGCTTAAGACTAGGTCGGGACCAAGAGACCCAGTACTTC.

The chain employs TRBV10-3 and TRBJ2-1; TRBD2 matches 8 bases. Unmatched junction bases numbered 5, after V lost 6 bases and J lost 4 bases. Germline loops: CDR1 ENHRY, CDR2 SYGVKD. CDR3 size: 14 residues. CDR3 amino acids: CAIRDSGEYNEQFF. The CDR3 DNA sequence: TGTGCCATCAGGGATAGCGGGGAGTACAATGAGCAGTTCTTC.

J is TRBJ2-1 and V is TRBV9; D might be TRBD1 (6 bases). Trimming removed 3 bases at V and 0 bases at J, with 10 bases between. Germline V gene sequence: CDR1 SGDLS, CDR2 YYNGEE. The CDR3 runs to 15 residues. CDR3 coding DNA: TGTGCCAGCAGCGATACAGGGTACTCCTACAATGAGCAGTTCTTC. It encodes CASSDTGYSYNEQFF.

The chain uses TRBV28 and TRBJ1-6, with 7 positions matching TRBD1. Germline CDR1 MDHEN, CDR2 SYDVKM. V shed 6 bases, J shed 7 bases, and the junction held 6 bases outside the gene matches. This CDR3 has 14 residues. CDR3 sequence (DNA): TGTGCCAGCAGCCCGGGACAGAACAATTCACCCCTCCACTTT. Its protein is CASSPGQNNSPLHF.

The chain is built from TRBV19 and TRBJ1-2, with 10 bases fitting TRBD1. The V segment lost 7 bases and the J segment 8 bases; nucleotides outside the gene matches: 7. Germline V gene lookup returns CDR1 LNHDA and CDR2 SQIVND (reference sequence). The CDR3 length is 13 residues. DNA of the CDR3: TGTGCCAGTAATGTAGGGACAGGGGACGGCTACACCTTC. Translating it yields CASNVGTGDGYTF.

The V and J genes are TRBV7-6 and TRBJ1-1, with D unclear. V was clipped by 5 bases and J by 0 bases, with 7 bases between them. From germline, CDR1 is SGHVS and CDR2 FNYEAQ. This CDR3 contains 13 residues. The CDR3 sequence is CASSRNMNTEAFF. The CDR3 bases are TGTGCCAGCAGCCGAAACATGAACACTGAAGCTTTCTTT. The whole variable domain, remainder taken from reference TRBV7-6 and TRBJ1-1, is GAGVSQSPRYKVTKRGQDVALRCDPISGHVSLYWYRQALGQGPEFLTYFNYEAQQDKSGLPNDRFSAERPEGSISTLTIQRTEQRDSAMYRCASSRNMNTEAFFGQGTRLTVV.

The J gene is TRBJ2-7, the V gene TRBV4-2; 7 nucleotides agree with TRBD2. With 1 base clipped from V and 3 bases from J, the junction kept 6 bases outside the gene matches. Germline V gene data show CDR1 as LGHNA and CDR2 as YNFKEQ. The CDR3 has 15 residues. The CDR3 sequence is CASSQGIQRGYEQYF. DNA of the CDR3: TGTGCCAGCAGCCAAGGGATCCAGCGGGGCTACGAGCAGTACTTC.

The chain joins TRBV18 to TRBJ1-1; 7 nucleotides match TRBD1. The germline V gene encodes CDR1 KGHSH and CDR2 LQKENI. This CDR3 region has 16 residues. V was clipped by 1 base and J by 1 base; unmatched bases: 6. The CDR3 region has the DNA TGTGCCAGCTCACCACTTCATACAGGGGAGAACACTGAAGCTTTCTTT. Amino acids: CASSPLHTGENTEAFF.

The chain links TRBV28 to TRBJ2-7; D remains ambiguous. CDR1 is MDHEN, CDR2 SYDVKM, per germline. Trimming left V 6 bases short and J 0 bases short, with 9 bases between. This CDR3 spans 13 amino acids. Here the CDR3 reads CASRRLDSYEQYF. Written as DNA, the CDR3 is TGTGCCAGCAGGAGACTTGACTCCTACGAGCAGTACTTC. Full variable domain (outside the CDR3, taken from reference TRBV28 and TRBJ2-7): DVKVTQSSRYLVKRTGEKVFLECVQDMDHENMFWYRQDPGLGLRLIYFSYDVKMKEKGDIPEGYSVSREKKERFSLILESASTNQTSMYLCASRRLDSYEQYFGPGTRLTVT.

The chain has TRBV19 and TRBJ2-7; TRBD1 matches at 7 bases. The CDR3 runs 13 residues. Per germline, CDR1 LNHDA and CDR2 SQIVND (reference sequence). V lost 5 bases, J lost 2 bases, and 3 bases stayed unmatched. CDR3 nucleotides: TGTGCCAGTAGTCCGGACAGGACCTACGAGCAGTACTTC. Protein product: CASSPDRTYEQYF.

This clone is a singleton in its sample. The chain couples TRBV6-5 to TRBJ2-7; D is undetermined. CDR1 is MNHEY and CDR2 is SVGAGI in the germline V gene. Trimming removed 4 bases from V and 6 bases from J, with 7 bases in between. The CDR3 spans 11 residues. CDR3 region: CASSSPGEQYF. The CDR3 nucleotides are TGTGCCAGCAGTTCGCCGGGCGAGCAGTACTTC.

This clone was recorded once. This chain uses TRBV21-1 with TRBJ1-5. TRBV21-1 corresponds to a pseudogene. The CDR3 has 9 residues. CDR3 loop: CASSSSQHF. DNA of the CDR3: TGTGCCAGCAGCTCGAGCCAGCATTTT.

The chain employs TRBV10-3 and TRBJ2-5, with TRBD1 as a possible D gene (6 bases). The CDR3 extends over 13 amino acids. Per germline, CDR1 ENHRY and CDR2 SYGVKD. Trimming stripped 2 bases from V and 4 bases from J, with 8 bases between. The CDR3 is CAISEVRGETQYF. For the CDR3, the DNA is TGTGCCATCAGTGAGGTCAGGGGAGAGACCCAGTACTTC.

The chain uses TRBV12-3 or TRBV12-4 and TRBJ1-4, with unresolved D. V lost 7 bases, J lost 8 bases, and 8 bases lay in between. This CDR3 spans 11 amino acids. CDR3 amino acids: CASTLGEKLFF. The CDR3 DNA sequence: TGTGCCAGCACCCTCGGGGAAAAACTGTTTTTT.